The T cell receptor beta chain under discussion was sequenced for a study of human T cells and chemical hapten exposure (TCRdb year 2021). A note on the overall study: The libraries were sequenced as a pool, and the TCR yield per sample differed mostly because of small variations in library volumes within the pool. In alopecia patients, the study followed how the peripheral blood TCR repertoire changed in vivo over primary and secondary sensitization to diphenylcyclopropenone (DPC), a hapten. Each blood RNA sample was used to sequence both TCR alpha and TCR beta chains.

Total RNA was extracted from unfractionated whole blood collected in Tempus Blood RNA tubes. A handful of healthy volunteers were used as TCR sequencing controls and were bled at day 0, 2 weeks and 6 weeks. V has 7 bases trimmed and J has 4 bases trimmed; junction bases matching no gene number 2. According to the germline V gene, CDR1 reads MDHEN and CDR2 reads SYDVKM. Spanning cysteine to phenylalanine, the CDR3 consists of 13 amino acids. The DNA shown is the 39-base CDR3, in frame from base 1. Receptor amplification or capture employed 5' RACE. The sequencing machine was an Illumina MiSeq. During library preparation, unique molecular identifiers were attached to individual cDNA molecules so that TCRs could be counted quantitatively and reproducibly. For the original study's pipeline: A median of around 100,000 TCRs per sample was observed, with a range of roughly 20,000 to 750,000. The Decombinator software suite was used to annotate V, J and CDR3 in the TCR reads. For PS versus PT1 abundance plots, all samples were subsampled to the same number of TCRs (28,000). Expanded TCRs were defined as absent before sensitization and observed at least eight times at the 2-week time point. The public reads were run again by TCRdb, first through fastp at Q25 and then through MiXCR, and only productive beta chains were kept. Under each unique CDR3 protein, matching rows form one entry showing the most common genes and DNA. The V and J calls, along with clone size, are taken from TCRdb and not from the paper's own processing. The sample yields roughly 120,000 distinct CDR3 sequences; roughly a fifth were counted once. Around 2.7% of the sample lies in the top ten.

As concerns this clonotype: Its specific antigen is unknown. Base quality data are lacking; no much larger clone is found one base away.

General findings and caveats noted by the study authors: Repeated subsampling changed both the strength of the expansion versus patch-test correlation and the threshold at which that correlation became significant. The number of TCRs above 1 in 1000 frequency did not change with DPC sensitization; there was no evidence of global repertoire structure alterations.

The receptor was isolated from a human donor in good health. The sequence links TRBV28 to TRBJ1-2; 11 middle bases align to TRBD1. The DNA sequence reads TGTGCCAGCACGGGACAGGGGGGCTATGGCTACACCTTC. This codes for CASTGQGGYGYTF.